The T cell receptor (beta chain) under discussion was sequenced for a study of shared clonotypes between healthy human individuals. Regarding the study as a whole: Sharing across four donors was seen in about 5% of naive CD4 clonotypes. Relative to clonotypes present in all four donors, those not shared had lower generation probabilities.

Sorted-subset replicate PCRs used around 0.2 ug DNA, approximately 27,000 T cell genomes. The repertoire was sequenced with immunoSEQ multiplex PCR; TCRdb's copy has only in-frame clones and lacks some. The table lists about 1 million clones, about 76% of them singletons. This CDR3 has 11 residues. Germline CDR1 reads SGHTA; CDR2 reads FQGNSA. Trimming cost V 1 base and J 8 bases, with 5 bases left between them. About this clone itself: Its antigen remains unidentified.

The sample was memory CD4+ T cells sorted from blood. Subset: CD45RA-negative fraction. The chain carries TRBV7-2 and TRBJ2-5; no firm D call. The TCR sequence derives from a man between 18 and 29 years old in good health. CDR3 coding DNA: TGTGCCAGCAGCTTAGGTGCCACCCAGTACTTC. It yields the protein CASSLGATQYF.